This TCR beta chain was captured by sequencing in a study of PD-1 blockade in classical Hodgkin lymphoma. Findings and caveats of the study: The authors have not defined what causes the repertoire differences, possibly disease activity or prior therapy. Before treatment, complete responders showed about the same diversity as newly diagnosed patients. The study found that TCR diversity rose significantly by C4D1 in CD4+ but not CD8+ cells.

Profiling relied on immunoSEQ multiplex PCR, and the TCRdb table lists in-frame clones only, not all of them. The sample records some 15,000 clones, roughly 90% being singletons. Comments on this clone: Its target is not known.

This CDR3 is 11 amino acids long. Germline V gene sequence: CDR1 PRHDT, CDR2 FYEKMQ (reference sequence). V gave up 2 bases and J gave up 6 bases, with 3 bases separating them. Regarding time point: cycle 4 day 1 (C4D1), after about 6 weeks of nivolumab. All the patients suffered relapse after autologous stem cell transplantation, and brentuximab vedotin exposure differed. Out of thawed PBMCs, magnetic negative selection purified CD4+ T cells. This sequence was found in a human donor with classical Hodgkin lymphoma. Here the sequenced sample was CD4+ T cells from blood, taken before the fourth cycle of nivolumab. The chain carries TRBV13 and TRBJ2-3; no reliable D call. CDR3 sequence: CASSLFDTQYF. The CDR3 DNA reads TGTGCCAGCAGCTTATTCGATACGCAGTATTTT.